This T cell receptor beta chain was sequenced in a study of blood T cell repertoires in COVID-19. Assay: immunoSEQ multiplex PCR; the TCRdb copy retains only in-frame clones and omits some. The table includes fewer than 350,000 clones, less than 85% detected once. Those enrolled, adults aged about 18 to 89 years, came from about two dozen US areas. Cohorts were determined from participant-reported clinical history. In germline, CDR1 is SGHNT, CDR2 YYREEE (reference sequence). The CDR3 sequence is 15 residues long. Germline trimming cut 7 bases from V and 6 bases from J; bases unmatched to any gene: 11.

The clonotype was recovered from a woman in her thirties who had been exposed to COVID-19. The chain recombines TRBV5-4 with TRBJ2-3, with 10 bases aligning to TRBD2. Source material: PBMCs or T cells enriched from blood (not recorded which). CDR3 nucleotides: TGTGCCAGCTGGGCTAGCGGGGGCGGTGGGGATACGCAGTATTTT. The encoded protein is CASWASGGGGDTQYF. The full variable domain, in which reference TRBV5-4 and TRBJ2-3 provide the parts outside the CDR3, is ETGVTQSPTHLIKTRGQQVTLRCSSQSGHNTVSWYQQALGQGPQFIFQYYREEENGRGNFPPRFSGLQFPNYSSELNVNALELDDSALYLCASWASGGGGDTQYFGPGTRLTVL.